The source of this T cell receptor (beta chain) is a study of blood T cell dynamics during melanoma immunotherapy. Study in general: Standard first-line treatment here was pembrolizumab or nivolumab plus ipilimumab in metastatic melanoma. The study's findings and limits: Unlike progressors, later disease-control patients had W3 repertoires gaining clonality or diversity.

A note on this clone: Its antigen is currently unknown.

Time point indicated: week 3, after first cycle of checkpoint inhibitor. Each bulk PBMC sample had about 330 ng DNA loaded. Assay used: immunoSEQ multiplex PCR; TCRdb lists only in-frame clones, some missing. The table records about 11,000 clones, 84% of them present only once. This material consisted of blood, taken from a patient treated with checkpoint blockade. The source is a human donor with melanoma.

Here the CDR3 DNA reads TGTGCCAGCAGTTTCCTATTGGGGCAGGGCAATGAGCAGTTCTTC. Residues: CASSFLLGQGNEQFF. The chain employs TRBV27 and TRBJ2-1; the D gene is possibly TRBD1 (5 bases). Trimming pared 3 bases from V and 6 bases from J, leaving 15 bases between. Germline V lookup: CDR1 MNHEY, CDR2 SMNVEV (reference sequence). The CDR3 consists of 15 residues.